The 21 T cell receptor beta chains given below trace back to one sample, sequenced in a study of blood T cell repertoires in COVID-19. Libraries were prepared by immunoSEQ multiplex PCR; TCRdb keeps only in-frame clonotypes and omits some of them. The data show 300,000 or so clones, with 90% seen just once and under 3% held by the top ten. Source material: peripheral blood. Every receptor here comes from a woman in her thirties with COVID-19, enrolled during active disease.

This chain links TRBV7-2 with TRBJ1-2; 7 positions match TRBD1. The CDR3 consists of 16 residues. V was pared by 0 bases and J by 2 bases, with 6 bases of the junction left unmatched. Germline V CDR1 and CDR2: SGHTA, FQGNSA. Here the CDR3 reads CASSLALPGGNYGYTF. As DNA, the CDR3 is TGTGCCAGCAGCTTAGCGCTTCCAGGGGGGAACTATGGCTACACCTTC.

The chain employs TRBV27 and TRBJ1-2; TRBD1 is a possible D gene (5 bases). The CDR3 extends over 14 amino acids. The germline CDR1 and CDR2 sequences are MNHEY and SMNVEV (reference sequence). V gave up 0 bases and J gave up 8 bases, with 13 bases separating them. DNA for the CDR3: TGTGCCAGCAGTTTATCATACCGGGACTCGGGCTACACCTTC. This translates into CASSLSYRDSGYTF.

This chain uses TRBV3-1 (or the pseudogene TRBV3-2) with TRBJ1-3; no firm D call. The length of the CDR3 is 14 residues. Germline lookup yields CDR1 LGHDT and CDR2 YNNKEL (reference sequence). V was clipped by 3 bases and J by 4 bases, with 10 bases between them. This chain's CDR3 is CASSHGGNGNTIYF. The CDR3 DNA sequence: TGTGCCAGCAGCCATGGCGGGAACGGAAACACCATATATTTT.

The chain is built from TRBV30 and TRBJ1-1; D not resolved. V was clipped by 1 base and J by 7 bases, with 13 bases between them. The CDR3 is made up of 13 amino acids. From germline, CDR1 is GTSNPN and CDR2 SVGIG (reference sequence). The CDR3 loop is CAWSEGTGSEAFF. The CDR3 nucleotides read TGTGCCTGGAGTGAAGGAACCGGGAGTGAAGCTTTCTTT.

The CDR3 DNA reads TGTGCCAGCAGTTTATCAGGGACAGGGAACTCCTACGAGCAGTACTTC. Protein product: CASSLSGTGNSYEQYF. The gene calls are TRBV27 and TRBJ2-7; 9 bases fit TRBD1. J gave up 0 bases and V 0 bases, and 3 bases lay outside the gene matches. Per the germline V gene, CDR1 is MNHEY and CDR2 is SMNVEV (reference sequence). CDR3 length equals 16 residues.

J is TRBJ1-3 and V is TRBV7-9; perhaps TRBD1 as D (5 bases). Germline CDR1 is SEHNR and CDR2 is FQNEAQ (reference sequence). Trimming stripped 4 bases from V and 0 bases from J, with 16 bases between. This CDR3 has 17 residues. The CDR3 spells CASSYYPAGPSGNTIYF. In DNA form, the CDR3 reads TGTGCCAGCAGCTACTACCCCGCGGGACCCTCTGGAAACACCATATATTTT.

V usage is TRBV25-1 and J usage is TRBJ1-1; 10 bases map to TRBD1. The junction had 6 bases not matched to a gene; V was cut back by 2 bases and J by 0 bases. CDR3 length: 17 residues. Germline CDR1 and CDR2: MGHDK and SYGVNS. CDR3 amino acids: CASSEALGQGMNTEAFF. For the CDR3, the DNA is TGTGCCAGCAGTGAAGCCCTGGGACAGGGGATGAACACTGAAGCTTTCTTT.

The CDR3 is CASSLAGGRSDEQFF. The DNA for the CDR3 is TGTGCCAGCAGCTTAGCGGGAGGGCGGTCTGATGAGCAGTTCTTC. The chain is built from TRBV7-9 and TRBJ2-1; TRBD2 aligns across 7 bases. CDR1 SEHNR and CDR2 FQNEAQ come from the germline V gene (reference sequence). The CDR3 is 15 amino acids. Trimming took 0 bases from V and 8 from J; bases not matched to a gene: 7.

The chain carries TRBV11-2 and TRBJ1-1, with no clear D. This CDR3 comprises 17 residues. Trimming removed 3 bases from V and 4 bases from J, with 21 bases in between. CDR1 is SGHAT and CDR2 is FQNNGV in the germline V gene. The CDR3 sequence is CASSLFNSFREPTEAFF. CDR3 in DNA: TGTGCCAGCAGCTTGTTTAATTCGTTTAGGGAGCCCACTGAAGCTTTCTTT.

The rearrangement joins TRBV19 to TRBJ2-2, with 11 bases matching TRBD2. Trimming cost V 1 base and J 2 bases; bases outside gene matches: 6. This CDR3 region has 18 residues. The germline gives CDR1 LNHDA, CDR2 SQIVND (reference sequence). CDR3 coding DNA: TGTGCCAGTAGTATAGTAGGCCTAGCGGGAGGCAACACCGGGGAGCTGTTTTTT. Protein: CASSIVGLAGGNTGELFF.

V is TRBV9 and J is TRBJ1-2; D unresolved. Germline lookup yields CDR1 SGDLS and CDR2 YYNGEE. This CDR3 has 15 amino acids. The germline V and J ends were trimmed by 0 bases and 5 bases, with 14 bases remaining between them. In DNA, the CDR3 is TGTGCCAGCAGCGTAGGAGGAGAAGCTTATTATGGCTACACCTTC. This sequence encodes CASSVGGEAYYGYTF.

About this clone: The identical CDR3 is also encoded by other nucleotide sequences in the sample. The chain joins TRBV12-3 or TRBV12-4 to TRBJ2-5; no firm D call. The CDR3 loop spans 11 amino acids. Between the trimmed V and J ends, which lost 6 bases and 2 bases, there was a span of 4 bases. This CDR3 is CASSLQETQYF. CDR3 sequence (DNA): TGTGCCAGCAGCCTTCAAGAGACCCAGTACTTC.

The chain combines TRBV4-1 with TRBJ1-3, with 9 positions matching TRBD1. The ends lost 4 bases at V and 0 bases at J; junction bases unmatched: 7. The CDR3 is 17 amino acids. Germline V gene lookup returns CDR1 MGHRA and CDR2 YSYEKL. CDR3 loop: CASSPGTGQSSGNTIYF. The CDR3 region has the DNA TGCGCCAGCAGCCCTGGGACAGGGCAAAGCTCTGGAAACACCATATATTTT.

The V and J genes are TRBV30 and TRBJ2-7; 8 bases are a match to TRBD1. Germline V CDR1 and CDR2: GTSNPN, SVGIG (reference sequence). The V gene end was trimmed by 5 bases and the J gene end by 5 bases; junction bases not matched to a gene: 11. This CDR3 contains 14 residues. CDR3 DNA: TGTGCCTGGTCCGTCCGGACAGGGCTCCACGAGCAGTACTTC. It translates to CAWSVRTGLHEQYF.

The chain joins TRBV14 to TRBJ2-6; D possibly corresponds to TRBD1 (6 bases). The CDR3 length is 16 residues. Germline V gene lookup returns CDR1 SGHDN and CDR2 FVKESK. Trimming took off 4 bases at V and 5 bases at J, with 15 bases between the two ends. CDR3 in amino acids: CASSPGTFLRANVLTF. The CDR3 nucleotides are TGTGCCAGCAGCCCGGGGACATTTCTGAGGGCCAACGTCCTGACTTTC.

The rearrangement links TRBV30 to TRBJ1-4, with TRBD1 matching 7 bases. Germline V gene lookup returns CDR1 GTSNPN and CDR2 SVGIG (reference sequence). With V trimmed by 2 bases and J by 4 bases, 10 bases remained unmatched. This CDR3 has 16 amino acids. CDR3 nucleotides: TGTGCCTGGAGTCGCGGCAATCCAGGGGGTAATGAAAAACTGTTTTTT. Its protein is CAWSRGNPGGNEKLFF. The variable domain in full, completed from reference TRBV30 and TRBJ1-4, reads SQTIHQWPATLVQPVGSPLSLECTVEGTSNPNLYWYRQAAGRGLQLLFYSVGIGQISSEVPQNLSASRPQDRQFILSSKKLLLSDSGFYLCAWSRGNPGGNEKLFFGSGTQLSVL.

V usage is TRBV2 and J usage is TRBJ1-5, with D possibly being TRBD1 (5 bases). V lost 4 bases to trimming and J lost 4 bases, with 8 bases between them. The germline V gene has CDR1 SNHLY and CDR2 FYNNEI. This CDR3 is built from 13 residues. The DNA of the CDR3 is TGTGCCAGCAGTGTCACAGGAAATCAGCCCCAGCATTTT. As protein: CASSVTGNQPQHF. The full variable domain, its missing parts supplied by reference TRBV2 and TRBJ1-5, is EPEVTQTPSHQVTQMGQEVILRCVPISNHLYFYWYRQILGQKVEFLVSFYNNEISEKSEIFDDQFSVERPDGSNFTLKIRSTKLEDSAMYFCASSVTGNQPQHFGDGTRLSIL.

The gene calls are TRBV19 and TRBJ2-5; TRBD1 matches at 7 bases. In germline, CDR1 is LNHDA, CDR2 SQIVND (reference sequence). With 4 bases clipped from V and 4 bases from J, the junction kept 9 bases outside the gene matches. The CDR3 is 15 residues long. CDR3 protein: CASSTGQASSETQYF. In DNA, the CDR3 is TGTGCCAGTAGTACAGGACAGGCTTCATCAGAGACCCAGTACTTC.

The CDR3 bases are TGTGCCAGCAGCTTAGGACAGGGACGCACTGAAGCTTTCTTT. Translating gives CASSLGQGRTEAFF. The V gene is TRBV11-2, the J gene TRBJ1-1; 7 positions match TRBD1. This CDR3 is 14 amino acids long. Germline CDR1 and CDR2: SGHAT and FQNNGV. After removal of 1 base from V and 4 bases from J, the junction contained 3 bases not matched to a gene.

This clone was seen a single time. The chain uses TRBV2 and TRBJ1-2; 11 bases line up with TRBD1. The CDR3 covers 15 residues. Germline V CDR1 and CDR2: SNHLY, FYNNEI. With V trimmed by 6 bases and J by 8 bases, 11 bases remained unmatched. CDR3 sequence (DNA): TGTGCCAGCAGCCCATACGGACAGGGGGCGTCGGGCTACACCTTC. Residues: CASSPYGQGASGYTF. Variable domain in full (rest from reference TRBV2 and TRBJ1-2): EPEVTQTPSHQVTQMGQEVILRCVPISNHLYFYWYRQILGQKVEFLVSFYNNEISEKSEIFDDQFSVERPDGSNFTLKIRSTKLEDSAMYFCASSPYGQGASGYTFGSGTRLTVV.

The gene calls are TRBV4-2 and TRBJ2-7; no reliable D call. The CDR3 consists of 13 residues. Trimming took off 3 bases at V and 7 bases at J, with 13 bases between the two ends. Germline loops: CDR1 LGHNA, CDR2 YNFKEQ. The CDR3 coding sequence is TGTGCCAGCAGCCAGACATCCCCTGGGGAGCAGTACTTC. This translates into CASSQTSPGEQYF.